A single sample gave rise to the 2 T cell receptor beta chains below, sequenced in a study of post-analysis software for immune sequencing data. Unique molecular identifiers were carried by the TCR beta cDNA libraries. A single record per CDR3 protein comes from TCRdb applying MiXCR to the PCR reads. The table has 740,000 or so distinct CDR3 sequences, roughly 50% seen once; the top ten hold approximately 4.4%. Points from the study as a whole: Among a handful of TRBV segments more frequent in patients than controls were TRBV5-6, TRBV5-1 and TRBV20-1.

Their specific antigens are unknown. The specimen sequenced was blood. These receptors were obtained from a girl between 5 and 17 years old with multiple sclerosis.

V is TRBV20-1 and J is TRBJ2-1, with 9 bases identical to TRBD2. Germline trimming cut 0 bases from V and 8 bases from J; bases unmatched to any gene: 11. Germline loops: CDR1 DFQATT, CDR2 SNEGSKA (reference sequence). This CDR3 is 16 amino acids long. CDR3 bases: TGCAGTGCTAGAGAGAGGGGGCTAGCGGGACTCTATGAGCAGTTCTTC. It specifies CSARERGLAGLYEQFF.

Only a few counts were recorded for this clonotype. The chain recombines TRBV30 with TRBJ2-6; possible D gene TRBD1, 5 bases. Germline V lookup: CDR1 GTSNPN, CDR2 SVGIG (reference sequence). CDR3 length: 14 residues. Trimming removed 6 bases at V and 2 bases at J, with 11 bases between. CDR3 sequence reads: CACLGDTGANVLTF. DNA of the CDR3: TGTGCCTGTCTAGGGGATACTGGGGCCAACGTCCTGACTTTC.